This entry lists 4 T cell receptor beta chains sequenced from one sample in a study of blood T cell repertoires in COVID-19. Libraries were prepared by immunoSEQ multiplex PCR; TCRdb keeps only in-frame clonotypes and omits some of them. The table has 400,000 or so clones, about 87% seen once. Sample: peripheral blood. The receptors were sampled from a human donor in a cohort sampled during active COVID-19.

The chain recombines TRBV7-8 with TRBJ2-3; 9 bases fit TRBD1. Germline assignment: CDR1 SGHVS and CDR2 FQNEAQ. CDR3 length: 15 amino acids. Unmatched junction bases numbered 3, after V lost 4 bases and J lost 1 base. The CDR3 bases are TGTGCCAGCAGCTACCGGGACAGGGGCACAGATACGCAGTATTTT. Protein sequence: CASSYRDRGTDTQYF. The full variable domain, in which reference TRBV7-8 and TRBJ2-3 provide the parts outside the CDR3, is GAGVSQSPRYKVAKRGQDVALRCDPISGHVSLFWYQQALGQGPEFLTYFQNEAQLDKSGLPSDRFFAERPEGSVSTLKIQRTQQEDSAVYLCASSYRDRGTDTQYFGPGTRLTVL.

This rearrangement joins TRBV19 to TRBJ1-3; D uncertain. This CDR3 has 16 amino acids. V lost 10 bases to trimming and J lost 7 bases, with 26 bases between them. Germline V lookup: CDR1 LNHDA, CDR2 SQIVND (reference sequence). The chain's CDR3 is CATNRGPREPRNTIYF. In DNA, the CDR3 is TGTGCCACCAACAGAGGGCCCCGGGAGCCCCGGAACACCATATATTTT.

This clone appeared a single time. The V gene is TRBV6-2 or TRBV6-3, the J gene TRBJ2-5; no reliable D call. This CDR3 has 13 residues. Germline CDR1 and CDR2: MNHEY and SVGEGT. V was pared by 4 bases and J by 0 bases, with 6 bases between. The CDR3: CASSSPYQETQYF. The CDR3 DNA follows: TGTGCCAGCAGTTCTCCGTACCAAGAGACCCAGTACTTC.

The chain employs TRBV7-3 and TRBJ1-1, with D perhaps TRBD1 (6 bases). V was cut by 1 base and J by 5 bases, with 11 bases left in between. Germline assignment: CDR1 SGHTA and CDR2 FQGTGA. The CDR3 has 14 residues. CDR3 loop: CASSLIGRGTEAFF. CDR3 bases: TGTGCCAGCAGCTTAATTGGCAGGGGAACTGAAGCTTTCTTT.